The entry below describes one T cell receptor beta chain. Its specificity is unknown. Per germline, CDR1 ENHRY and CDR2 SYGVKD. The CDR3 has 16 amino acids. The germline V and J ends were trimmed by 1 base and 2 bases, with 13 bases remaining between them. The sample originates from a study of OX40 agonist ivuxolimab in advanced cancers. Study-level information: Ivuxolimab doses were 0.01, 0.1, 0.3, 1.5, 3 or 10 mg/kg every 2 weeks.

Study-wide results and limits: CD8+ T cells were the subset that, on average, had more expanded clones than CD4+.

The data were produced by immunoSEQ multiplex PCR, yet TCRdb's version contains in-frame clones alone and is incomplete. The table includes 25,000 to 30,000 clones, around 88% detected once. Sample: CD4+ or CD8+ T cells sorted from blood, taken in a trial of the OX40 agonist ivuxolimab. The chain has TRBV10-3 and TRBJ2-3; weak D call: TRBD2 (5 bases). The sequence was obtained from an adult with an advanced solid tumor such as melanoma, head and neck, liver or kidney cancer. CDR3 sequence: CAISEFGDQITDTQYF. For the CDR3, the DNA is TGTGCCATCAGTGAGTTCGGGGATCAAATCACAGATACGCAGTATTTT.